A single sample is the source of the 2 T cell receptor beta chains below, sequenced in a study of cytomegalovirus exposure and HLA in healthy donors. Amplification used 60 Vbeta primers and 13 Jbeta primers. Profiled with immunoSEQ multiplex PCR; TCRdb holds only in-frame clones, not every one. The sample lists about 110,000 clones, 55% to 75% seen once, with approximately 8.6% in the top ten. The sample was PBMCs. These receptors came from a man aged 30 to 39 in good health and CMV-seropositive.

The chain has TRBV2 and TRBJ1-5; 8 bases map to TRBD1. Germline V gives CDR1 SNHLY, CDR2 FYNNEI. The CDR3 has 19 residues. The ends lost 3 bases at V and 4 bases at J; junction bases unmatched: 17. Here the CDR3 reads CASSDPDREVVYGNQPQHF. DNA of the CDR3: TGTGCCAGCAGTGACCCGGACAGGGAGGTGGTATACGGAAATCAGCCCCAGCATTTT. Full variable domain (missing parts from reference TRBV2 and TRBJ1-5): EPEVTQTPSHQVTQMGQEVILRCVPISNHLYFYWYRQILGQKVEFLVSFYNNEISEKSEIFDDQFSVERPDGSNFTLKIRSTKLEDSAMYFCASSDPDREVVYGNQPQHFGDGTRLSIL.

The V and J genes are TRBV19 and TRBJ2-1, with 10 bases fitting TRBD2. The CDR3 has 15 amino acids. Looked up from germline, CDR1 is LNHDA and CDR2 is SQIVND (reference sequence). Trimming took 6 bases from V and 4 from J; bases not matched to a gene: 6. In DNA form, the CDR3 reads TGTGCCAGTAGCGCTTCTAGCGGGGGTTACAATGAGCAGTTCTTC. It encodes CASSASSGGYNEQFF.